The clone carrying this T cell receptor (beta chain) occurred once. No antigen is known for it. This sample was included in a study of a mutant IDH1 vaccine in newly diagnosed glioma. Study background: Initiation of the vaccine course occurred 4-6 weeks after radiotherapy alone, or alongside temozolomide cycles. Sex among treated patients split about 62% male, approximately 40% female; mean age was roughly 42 years. Study-wide results and caveats: No link was apparently found between pseudoprogression and changes in top peripheral T cell clonotypes.

The CDR3 covers 15 residues. Germline trimming cut 1 base from V and 1 base from J; bases unmatched to any gene: 2. Germline CDR1 reads LGHNT; CDR2 reads FRNRAP. Data came from immunoSEQ multiplex PCR; TCRdb stores just in-frame clones and leaves some out. The table lists about 60,000 clones, around four fifths of them singletons. Time point defined: week 35, safety follow-up. Each dose delivered 300 ug of mutant IDH1 20-mer peptide subcutaneously with imiquimod. The receptor was derived from a man aged 25 to 40 with glioma. Sequenced material: PBMCs, taken from a glioma patient whose treatment included an IDH1 peptide vaccine. V gene TRBV12-5 combines with J gene TRBJ2-3; 7 positions agree with TRBD1. CDR3 bases: TGTGCTAGTGGTTTGGGCCAGGGGGGCACAGATACGCAGTATTTT. Translation gives CASGLGQGGTDTQYF.